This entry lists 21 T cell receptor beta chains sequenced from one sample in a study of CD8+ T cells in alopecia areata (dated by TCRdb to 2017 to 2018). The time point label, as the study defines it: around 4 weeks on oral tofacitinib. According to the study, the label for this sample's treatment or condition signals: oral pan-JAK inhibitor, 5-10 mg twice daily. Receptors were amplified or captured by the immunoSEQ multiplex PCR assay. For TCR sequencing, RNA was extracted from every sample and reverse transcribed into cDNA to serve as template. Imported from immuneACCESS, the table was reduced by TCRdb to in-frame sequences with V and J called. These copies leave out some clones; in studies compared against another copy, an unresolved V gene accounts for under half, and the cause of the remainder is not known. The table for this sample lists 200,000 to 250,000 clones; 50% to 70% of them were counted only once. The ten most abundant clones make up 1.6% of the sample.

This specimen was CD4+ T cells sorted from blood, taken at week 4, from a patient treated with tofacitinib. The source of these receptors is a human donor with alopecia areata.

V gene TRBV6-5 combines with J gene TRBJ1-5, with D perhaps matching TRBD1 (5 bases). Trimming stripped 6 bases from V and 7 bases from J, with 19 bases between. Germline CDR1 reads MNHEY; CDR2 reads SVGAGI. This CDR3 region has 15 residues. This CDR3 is CASSPAGVGGQPQHF. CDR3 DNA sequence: TGTGCCAGCAGCCCCGCGGGTGTTGGGGGACAGCCCCAGCATTTT.

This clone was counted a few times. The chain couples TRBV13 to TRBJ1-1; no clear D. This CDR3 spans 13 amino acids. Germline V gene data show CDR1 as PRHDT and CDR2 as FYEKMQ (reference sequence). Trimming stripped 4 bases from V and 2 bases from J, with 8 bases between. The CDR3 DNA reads TGTGCCAGCAGCTACCGGGTTAACACTGAAGCTTTCTTT. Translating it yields CASSYRVNTEAFF.

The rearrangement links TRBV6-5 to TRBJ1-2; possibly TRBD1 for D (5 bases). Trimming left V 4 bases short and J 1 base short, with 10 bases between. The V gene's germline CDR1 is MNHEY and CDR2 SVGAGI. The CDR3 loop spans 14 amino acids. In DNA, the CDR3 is TGTGCCAGCAGTTGGGAGAGGGGTAACTATGGCTACACCTTC. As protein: CASSWERGNYGYTF.

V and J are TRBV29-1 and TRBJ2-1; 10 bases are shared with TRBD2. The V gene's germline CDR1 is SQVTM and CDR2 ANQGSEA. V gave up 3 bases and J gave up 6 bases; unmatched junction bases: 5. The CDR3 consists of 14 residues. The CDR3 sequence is CSVDVLAGGNEQFF. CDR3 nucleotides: TGCAGCGTTGATGTATTAGCGGGGGGCAATGAGCAGTTCTTC.

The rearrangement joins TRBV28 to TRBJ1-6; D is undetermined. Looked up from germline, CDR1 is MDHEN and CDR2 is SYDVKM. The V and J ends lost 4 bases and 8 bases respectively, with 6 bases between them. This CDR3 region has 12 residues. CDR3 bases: TGTGCCAGCAGTTGGGGTGATTCACCCCTCCACTTT. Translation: CASSWGDSPLHF.

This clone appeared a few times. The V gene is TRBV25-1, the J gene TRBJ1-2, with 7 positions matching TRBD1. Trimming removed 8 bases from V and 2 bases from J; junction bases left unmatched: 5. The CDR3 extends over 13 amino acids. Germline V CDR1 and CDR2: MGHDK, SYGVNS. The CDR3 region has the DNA TGTGCCAGCTGGGGACAGTCGAACTATGGCTACACCTTC. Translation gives CASWGQSNYGYTF.

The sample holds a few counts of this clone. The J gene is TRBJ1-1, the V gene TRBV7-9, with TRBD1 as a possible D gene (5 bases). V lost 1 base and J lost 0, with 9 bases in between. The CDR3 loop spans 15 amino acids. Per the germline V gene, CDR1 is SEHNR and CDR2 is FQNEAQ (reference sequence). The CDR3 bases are TGTGCCAGCAGCTTAGATGCCAGGGTGAACACTGAAGCTTTCTTT. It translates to CASSLDARVNTEAFF.

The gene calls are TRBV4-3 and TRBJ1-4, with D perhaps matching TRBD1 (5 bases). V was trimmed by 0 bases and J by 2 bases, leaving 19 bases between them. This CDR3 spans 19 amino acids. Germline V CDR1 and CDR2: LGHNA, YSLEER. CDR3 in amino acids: CASSQEISGTLATNEKLFF. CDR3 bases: TGCGCCAGCAGCCAAGAGATTAGCGGGACCCTAGCGACTAATGAAAAACTGTTTTTT.

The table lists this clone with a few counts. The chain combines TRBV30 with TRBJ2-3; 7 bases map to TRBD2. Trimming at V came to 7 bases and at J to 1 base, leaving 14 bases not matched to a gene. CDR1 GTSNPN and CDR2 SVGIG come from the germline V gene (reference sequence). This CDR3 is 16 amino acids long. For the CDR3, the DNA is TGTGCCTACTACGATCCAGCGGGGATCCGCACAGATACGCAGTATTTT. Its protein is CAYYDPAGIRTDTQYF. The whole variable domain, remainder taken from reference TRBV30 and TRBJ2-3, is SQTIHQWPATLVQPVGSPLSLECTVEGTSNPNLYWYRQAAGRGLQLLFYSVGIGQISSEVPQNLSASRPQDRQFILSSKKLLLSDSGFYLCAYYDPAGIRTDTQYFGPGTRLTVL.

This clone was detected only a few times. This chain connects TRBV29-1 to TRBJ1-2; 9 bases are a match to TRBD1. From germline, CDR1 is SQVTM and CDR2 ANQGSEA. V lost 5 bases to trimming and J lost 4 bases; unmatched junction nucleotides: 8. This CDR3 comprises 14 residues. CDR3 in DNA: TGCAGCGTTTATAACAGGGGGCTCGGCTATGGCTACACCTTC. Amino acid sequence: CSVYNRGLGYGYTF.

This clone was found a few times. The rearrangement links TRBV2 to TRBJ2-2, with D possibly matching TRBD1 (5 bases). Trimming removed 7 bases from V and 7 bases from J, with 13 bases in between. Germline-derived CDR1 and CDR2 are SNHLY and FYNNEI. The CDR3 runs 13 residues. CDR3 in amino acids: CASNRRTIGELFF. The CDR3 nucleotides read TGTGCCAGCAACAGGCGGACCATCGGGGAGCTGTTTTTT. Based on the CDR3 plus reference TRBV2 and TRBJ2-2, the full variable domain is EPEVTQTPSHQVTQMGQEVILRCVPISNHLYFYWYRQILGQKVEFLVSFYNNEISEKSEIFDDQFSVERPDGSNFTLKIRSTKLEDSAMYFCASNRRTIGELFFGEGSRLTVL.

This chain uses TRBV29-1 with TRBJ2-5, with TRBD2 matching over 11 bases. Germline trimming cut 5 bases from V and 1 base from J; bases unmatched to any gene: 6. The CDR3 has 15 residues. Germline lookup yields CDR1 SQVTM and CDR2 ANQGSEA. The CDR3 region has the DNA TGCAGCGTTCTCCCGACTAGCGGGACCCAAGAGACCCAGTACTTC. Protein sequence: CSVLPTSGTQETQYF.

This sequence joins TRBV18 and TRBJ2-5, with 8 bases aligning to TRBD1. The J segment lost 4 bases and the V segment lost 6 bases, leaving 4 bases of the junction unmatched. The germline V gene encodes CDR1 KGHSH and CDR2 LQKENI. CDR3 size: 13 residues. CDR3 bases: TGTGCCAGCTCTCCCGGGACAGGAGAGACCCAGTACTTC. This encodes CASSPGTGETQYF.

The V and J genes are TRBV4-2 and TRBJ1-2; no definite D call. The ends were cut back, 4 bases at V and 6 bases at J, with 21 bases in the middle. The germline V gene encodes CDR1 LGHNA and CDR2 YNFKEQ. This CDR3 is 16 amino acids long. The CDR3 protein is CASSPRLGEREDGYTF. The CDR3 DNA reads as TGTGCCAGCAGCCCTAGATTGGGAGAAAGGGAGGATGGCTACACCTTC.

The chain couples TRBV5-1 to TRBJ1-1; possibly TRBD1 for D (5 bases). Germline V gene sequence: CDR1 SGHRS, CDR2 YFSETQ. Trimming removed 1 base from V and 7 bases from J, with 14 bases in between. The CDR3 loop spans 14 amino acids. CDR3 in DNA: TGCGCCAGCAGCTTGTCTGTTGGGGCTAATGAAGCTTTCTTT. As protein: CASSLSVGANEAFF. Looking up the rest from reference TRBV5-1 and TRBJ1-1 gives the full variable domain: KAGVTQTPRYLIKTRGQQVTLSCSPISGHRSVSWYQQTPGQGLQFLFEYFSETQRNKGNFPGRFSGRQFSNSRSEMNVSTLELGDSALYLCASSLSVGANEAFFGQGTRLTVV.

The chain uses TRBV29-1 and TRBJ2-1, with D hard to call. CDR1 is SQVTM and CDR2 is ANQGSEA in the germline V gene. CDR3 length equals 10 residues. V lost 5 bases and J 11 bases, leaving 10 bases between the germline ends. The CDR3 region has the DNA TGCAGCGTTAGTCTCCCGCAGCAGTTCTTC. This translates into CSVSLPQQFF.

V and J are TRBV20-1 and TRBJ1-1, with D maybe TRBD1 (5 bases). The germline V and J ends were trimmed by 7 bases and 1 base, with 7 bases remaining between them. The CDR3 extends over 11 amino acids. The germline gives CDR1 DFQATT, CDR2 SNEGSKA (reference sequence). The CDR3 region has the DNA TGCAGTGTTCAGGGGAACACTGAAGCTTTCTTT. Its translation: CSVQGNTEAFF.

The CDR3 sequence is CASSLSNYYTDTQYF. In DNA form, the CDR3 reads TGTGCCAGCAGCTTGAGTAACTACTACACAGATACGCAGTATTTT. The J gene is TRBJ2-3, the V gene TRBV5-6; D is ambiguous. Per the germline V gene, CDR1 is SGHDT and CDR2 is YYEEEE. The V and J ends lost 1 base and 2 bases respectively, with 11 bases between them. The CDR3 is 15 residues long.

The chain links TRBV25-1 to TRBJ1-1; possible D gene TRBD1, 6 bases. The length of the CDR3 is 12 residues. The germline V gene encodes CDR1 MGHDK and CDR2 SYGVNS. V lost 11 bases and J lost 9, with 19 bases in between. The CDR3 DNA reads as TGTGCCGGACAGACGGGGTTCCAAAAAGCTTTCTTT. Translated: CAGQTGFQKAFF.

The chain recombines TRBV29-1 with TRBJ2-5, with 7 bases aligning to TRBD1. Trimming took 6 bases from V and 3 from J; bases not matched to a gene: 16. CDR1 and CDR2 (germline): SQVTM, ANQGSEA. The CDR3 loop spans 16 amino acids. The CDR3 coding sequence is TGCAGCGTCGTCAACCGGGACAGAGTTTGGGAAGAGACCCAGTACTTC. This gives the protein CSVVNRDRVWEETQYF. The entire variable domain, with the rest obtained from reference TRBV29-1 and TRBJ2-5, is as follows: SAVISQKPSRDICQRGTSLTIQCQVDSQVTMMFWYRQQPGQSLTLIATANQGSEATYESGFVIDKFPISRPNLTFSTLTVSNMSPEDSSIYLCSVVNRDRVWEETQYFGPGTRLLVL.

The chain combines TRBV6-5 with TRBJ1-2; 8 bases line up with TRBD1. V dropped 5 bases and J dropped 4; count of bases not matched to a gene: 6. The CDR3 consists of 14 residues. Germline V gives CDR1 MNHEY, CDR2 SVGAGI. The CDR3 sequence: CASSTRTGIYGYTF. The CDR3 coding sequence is TGTGCCAGCAGTACCCGGACAGGGATCTATGGCTACACCTTC.